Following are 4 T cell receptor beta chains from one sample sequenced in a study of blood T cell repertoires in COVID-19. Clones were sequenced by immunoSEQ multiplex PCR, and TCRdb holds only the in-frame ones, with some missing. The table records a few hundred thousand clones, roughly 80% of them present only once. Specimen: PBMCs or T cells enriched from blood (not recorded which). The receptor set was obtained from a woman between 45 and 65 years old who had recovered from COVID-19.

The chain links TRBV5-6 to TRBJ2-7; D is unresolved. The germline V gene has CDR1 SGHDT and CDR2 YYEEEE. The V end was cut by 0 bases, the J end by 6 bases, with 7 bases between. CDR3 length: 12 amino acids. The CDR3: CASSLGSGEQYF. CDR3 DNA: TGTGCCAGCAGCTTGGGATCCGGCGAGCAGTACTTC. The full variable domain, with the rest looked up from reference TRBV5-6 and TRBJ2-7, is DAGVTQSPTHLIKTRGQQVTLRCSPKSGHDTVSWYQQALGQGPQFIFQYYEEEERQRGNFPDRFSGHQFPNYSSELNVNALLLGDSALYLCASSLGSGEQYFGPGTRLTVT.

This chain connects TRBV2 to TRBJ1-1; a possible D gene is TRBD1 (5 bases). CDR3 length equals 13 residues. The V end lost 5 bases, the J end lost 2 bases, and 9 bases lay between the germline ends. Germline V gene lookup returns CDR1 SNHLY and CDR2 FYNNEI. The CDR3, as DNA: TGTGCCAGCAGTCCCGACAGCAACACTGAAGCTTTCTTT. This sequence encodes CASSPDSNTEAFF.

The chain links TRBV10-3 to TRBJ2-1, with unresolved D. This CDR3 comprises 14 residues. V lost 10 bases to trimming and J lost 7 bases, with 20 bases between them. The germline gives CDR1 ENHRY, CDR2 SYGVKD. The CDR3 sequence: CATMGPHAPNEQFF. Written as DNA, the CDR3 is TGTGCCACGATGGGCCCCCACGCCCCAAATGAGCAGTTCTTC.

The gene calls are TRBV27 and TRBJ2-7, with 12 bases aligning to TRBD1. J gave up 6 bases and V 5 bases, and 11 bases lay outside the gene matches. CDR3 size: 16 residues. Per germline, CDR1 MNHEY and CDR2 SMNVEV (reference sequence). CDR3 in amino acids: CASSLIPGQGAGEQYF. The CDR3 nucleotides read TGTGCCAGCAGTCTAATACCGGGACAGGGGGCTGGCGAGCAGTACTTC.